This T cell receptor beta chain was identified during a study of blood T cell repertoires in COVID-19. Study-wide context: The analysed material was cDNA or gDNA that came from T cells, B-cell-depleted T cells, or PBMCs.

CDR1 and CDR2 from the germline V gene are SNHLY and FYNNEI. Trimming cost V 9 bases and J 9 bases, with 12 bases left between them. This CDR3 is built from 11 residues. Assay: immunoSEQ multiplex PCR; the TCRdb copy retains only in-frame clones and omits some. The repertoire holds about 280,000 clones, with roughly 80% as singletons. The TCR comes from a middle-aged man who had been exposed to COVID-19. The chain carries TRBV2 and TRBJ2-1; TRBD2 is a possible D gene (5 bases). The sequencing input was PBMCs or T cells enriched from blood (not recorded which). Here the CDR3 DNA reads TGTGCCAGAATGGGGAGTCGTGAGCAGTTCTTC. Translation gives CARMGSREQFF.